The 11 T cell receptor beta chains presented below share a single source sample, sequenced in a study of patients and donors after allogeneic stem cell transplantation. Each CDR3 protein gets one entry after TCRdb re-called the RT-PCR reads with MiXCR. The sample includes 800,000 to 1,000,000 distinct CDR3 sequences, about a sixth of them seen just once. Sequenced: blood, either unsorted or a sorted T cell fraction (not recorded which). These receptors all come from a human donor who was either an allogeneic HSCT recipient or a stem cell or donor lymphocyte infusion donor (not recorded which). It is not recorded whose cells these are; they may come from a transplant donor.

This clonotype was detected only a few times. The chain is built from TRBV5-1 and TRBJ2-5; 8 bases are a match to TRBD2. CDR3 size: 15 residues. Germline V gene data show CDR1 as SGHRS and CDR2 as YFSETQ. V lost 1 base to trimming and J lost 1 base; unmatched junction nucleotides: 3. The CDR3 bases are TGCGCCAGCAGCTTGTATGCGGGGGGCCAAGAGACCCAGTACTTC. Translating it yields CASSLYAGGQETQYF.

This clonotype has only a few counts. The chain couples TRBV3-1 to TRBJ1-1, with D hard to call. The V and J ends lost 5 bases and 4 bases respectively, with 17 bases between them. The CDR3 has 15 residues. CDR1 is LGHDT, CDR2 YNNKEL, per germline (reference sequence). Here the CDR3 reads CASSSNPAKTTEAFF. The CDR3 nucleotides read TGTGCCAGCAGCTCTAACCCGGCAAAAACCACTGAAGCTTTCTTT.

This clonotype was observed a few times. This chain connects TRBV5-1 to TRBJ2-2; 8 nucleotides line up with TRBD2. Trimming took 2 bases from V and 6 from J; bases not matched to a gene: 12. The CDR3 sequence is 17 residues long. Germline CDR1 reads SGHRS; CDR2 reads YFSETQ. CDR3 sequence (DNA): TGCGCCAGCAGCTTAGCGGGGGCCGCCCTCAGCGCCGGGGAGCTGTTTTTT. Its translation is CASSLAGAALSAGELFF.

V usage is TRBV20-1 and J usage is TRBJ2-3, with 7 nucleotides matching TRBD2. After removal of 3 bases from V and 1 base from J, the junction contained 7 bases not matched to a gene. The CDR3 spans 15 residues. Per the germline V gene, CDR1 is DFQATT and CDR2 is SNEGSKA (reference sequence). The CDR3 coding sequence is TGCAGTGCTAGGAAGACGGGAGGACGCACAGATACGCAGTATTTT. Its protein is CSARKTGGRTDTQYF.

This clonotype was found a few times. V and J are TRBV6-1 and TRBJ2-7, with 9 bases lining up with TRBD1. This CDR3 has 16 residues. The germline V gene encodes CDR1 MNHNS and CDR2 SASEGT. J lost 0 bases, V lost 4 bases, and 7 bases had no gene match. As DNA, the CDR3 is TGTGCCAGCAGTGCCCCGACAGGGGGAAGCTCCTACGAGCAGTACTTC. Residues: CASSAPTGGSSYEQYF.

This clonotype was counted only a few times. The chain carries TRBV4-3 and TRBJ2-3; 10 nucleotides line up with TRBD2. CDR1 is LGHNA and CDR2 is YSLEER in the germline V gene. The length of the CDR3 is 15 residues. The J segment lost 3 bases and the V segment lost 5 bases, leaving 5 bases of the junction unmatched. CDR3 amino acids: CASSVSGGRTDTQYF. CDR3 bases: TGCGCCAGCAGCGTTAGCGGGGGGAGGACAGATACGCAGTATTTT.

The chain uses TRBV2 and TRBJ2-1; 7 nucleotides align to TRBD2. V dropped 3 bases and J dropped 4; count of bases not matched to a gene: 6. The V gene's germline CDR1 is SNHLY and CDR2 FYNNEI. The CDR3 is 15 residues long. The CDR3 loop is CASSEWRGNYNEQFF. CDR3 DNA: TGTGCCAGCAGTGAGTGGCGGGGGAATTACAATGAGCAGTTCTTC.

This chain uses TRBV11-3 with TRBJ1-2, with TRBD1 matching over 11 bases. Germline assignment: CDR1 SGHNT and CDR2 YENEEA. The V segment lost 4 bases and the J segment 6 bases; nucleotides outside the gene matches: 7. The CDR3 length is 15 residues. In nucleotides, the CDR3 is TGTGCCAGCAGCTCGGGGGACAGGGGGGCTCATGGCTACACCTTC. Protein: CASSSGDRGAHGYTF.

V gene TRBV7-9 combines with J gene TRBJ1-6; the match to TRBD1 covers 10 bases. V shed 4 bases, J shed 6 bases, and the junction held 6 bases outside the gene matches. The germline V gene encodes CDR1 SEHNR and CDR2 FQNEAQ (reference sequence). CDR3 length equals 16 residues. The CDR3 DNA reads TGTGCCAGCAGCTCAAATGACAGGGGGCTTAATTCACCCCTCCACTTT. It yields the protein CASSSNDRGLNSPLHF. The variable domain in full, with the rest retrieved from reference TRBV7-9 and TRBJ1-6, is DTGVSQNPRHKITKRGQNVTFRCDPISEHNRLYWYRQTLGQGPEFLTYFQNEAQLEKSRLLSDRFSAERPKGSFSTLEIQRTEQGDSAMYLCASSSNDRGLNSPLHFGNGTRLTVT.

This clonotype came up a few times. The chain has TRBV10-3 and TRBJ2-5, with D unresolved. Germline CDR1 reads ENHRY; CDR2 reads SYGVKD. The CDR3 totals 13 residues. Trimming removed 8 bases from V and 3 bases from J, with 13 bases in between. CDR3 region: CAIQNRVEETQYF. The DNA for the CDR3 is TGTGCCATCCAGAACCGGGTCGAAGAGACCCAGTACTTC.

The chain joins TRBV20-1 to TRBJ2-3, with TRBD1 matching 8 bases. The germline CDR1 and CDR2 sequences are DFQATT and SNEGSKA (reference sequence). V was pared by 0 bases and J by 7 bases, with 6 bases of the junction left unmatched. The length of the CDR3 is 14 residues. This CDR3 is CSARDADRGYTQYF. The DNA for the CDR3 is TGCAGTGCTAGAGATGCCGACAGGGGATATACGCAGTATTTT.